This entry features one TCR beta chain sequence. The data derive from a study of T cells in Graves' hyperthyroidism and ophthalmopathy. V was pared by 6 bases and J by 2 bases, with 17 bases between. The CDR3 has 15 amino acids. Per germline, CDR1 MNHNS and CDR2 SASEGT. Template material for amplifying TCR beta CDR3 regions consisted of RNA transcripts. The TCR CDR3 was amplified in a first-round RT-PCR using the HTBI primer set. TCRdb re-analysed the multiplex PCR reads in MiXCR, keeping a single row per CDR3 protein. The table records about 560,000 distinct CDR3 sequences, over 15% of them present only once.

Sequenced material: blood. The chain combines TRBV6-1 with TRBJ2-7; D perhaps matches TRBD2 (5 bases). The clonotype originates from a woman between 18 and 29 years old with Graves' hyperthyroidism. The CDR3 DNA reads TGTGCCAGCAGGAATACGCCGGGATCGACCTACGAGCAGTACTTC. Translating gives CASRNTPGSTYEQYF.